This is a list of T cell receptor beta chains from one sample in a study of shared clonotypes between healthy human individuals. Measured with immunoSEQ multiplex PCR; TCRdb has only the in-frame clones, and not every one. The sample contains about 2,100,000 clones, under 95% of which appear only once. The sequenced material came from naive CD8+ T cells from PBMCs. The receptors come from a man between 18 and 29 years old in good health. Some clones in this sample may be carry-over from other donors' samples. Each CDR3 is given with its conserved first and last residue. The D gene is left open where the match is weak. Clone size is given for some rows only: seen once, a few or many times, or a class if the clone is expanded.

v_gene	j_gene	abundance	d_gene	CDR3aa	CDR3nt
TRBV7-9	TRBJ2-7	NA	NA	CASSLADYEQYF	TGTGCCAGCAGCTTAGCAGACTACGAGCAGTACTTC
TRBV27	TRBJ2-3	NA	NA	CASSLSPLHTQYF	TGTGCCAGCAGTTTATCTCCCCTACATACGCAGTATTTT
TRBV9	TRBJ2-1	NA	NA	CASSGGWTEAYNEQFF	TGTGCCAGCAGCGGCGGATGGACGGAGGCCTACAATGAGCAGTTCTTC
TRBV14	TRBJ1-2	NA	NA	CASSHPQRQFGYTF	TGTGCCAGCAGTCACCCCCAAAGACAGTTTGGCTACACCTTC
TRBV29-1	TRBJ2-7	NA	NA	CSVEDPQEGTYEQYF	TGCAGCGTTGAAGATCCGCAGGAGGGAACCTACGAGCAGTACTTC
TRBV9	TRBJ2-1	NA	TRBD2	CASNRGVYNEQFF	TGTGCCAGCAACCGGGGGGTCTACAATGAGCAGTTCTTC
TRBV7-3	TRBJ2-3	NA	TRBD2	CASSSGVAGGLADTQYF	TGTGCCAGCAGCTCGGGGGTAGCGGGAGGGCTGGCAGATACGCAGTATTTT
TRBV9	TRBJ2-7	NA	NA	CASSPQAGAAHREQYF	TGTGCCAGCAGCCCTCAGGCGGGGGCCGCGCACCGGGAGCAGTACTTC
TRBV4-3	TRBJ2-7	NA	NA	CASSQGTLTYEQYF	TGCGCCAGCAGCCAAGGTACCTTGACCTACGAGCAGTACTTC
TRBV9	TRBJ2-1	NA	TRBD2	CASSLTSGRSQHYNEQFF	TGTGCCAGCAGCCTGACTAGCGGGAGGTCTCAACACTACAATGAGCAGTTCTTC
TRBV13	TRBJ1-1	NA	NA	CASRPTSTLEAFF	TGTGCCAGCAGGCCCACATCTACCCTTGAAGCTTTCTTT
TRBV4-1	TRBJ1-5	NA	NA	CASSQQNNKPQHF	TGCGCCAGCAGCCAACAAAATAACAAGCCCCAGCATTTT
TRBV18	TRBJ1-3	NA	NA	CASSPSGVLPGNTIYF	TGTGCCAGCTCACCATCGGGGGTACTCCCTGGAAACACCATATATTTT
TRBV27	TRBJ2-1	NA	NA	CASSLAGLSSYNEQFF	TGTGCCAGCAGTTTAGCCGGGCTGAGCTCCTACAATGAGCAGTTCTTC
TRBV15	TRBJ2-7	NA	NA	CATSRDRGRSYEQYF	TGTGCCACCAGCAGAGATCGGGGCAGATCGTACGAGCAGTACTTC
TRBV6-6	TRBJ2-1	NA	TRBD1	CASSYENGQGLNEQFF	TGTGCCAGCAGTTACGAGAACGGACAGGGGTTGAATGAGCAGTTCTTC
TRBV7-9	TRBJ2-5	once	TRBD1	CASSLGTGGLRETQYF	TGTGCCAGCAGCTTGGGGACAGGGGGCCTTCGGGAGACCCAGTACTTC
TRBV28	TRBJ2-2	few	NA	CASSFDLSGELFF	TGTGCCAGCAGTTTCGACTTGTCCGGGGAGCTGTTTTTT
TRBV11-3	TRBJ2-2	NA	NA	CASSFRETGELFF	TGTGCCAGCAGCTTCAGGGAAACCGGGGAGCTGTTTTTT
TRBV27	TRBJ2-2	NA	NA	CASRGMAFGTGELFF	TGTGCCAGCCGTGGGATGGCCTTTGGCACCGGGGAGCTGTTTTTT
TRBV6-1	TRBJ1-3	NA	NA	CATGDPGDTIYF	TGTGCCACCGGGGATCCTGGAGACACCATATATTTT
TRBV10-2	TRBJ1-1	few	NA	CASSERTADEAFF	TGCGCCAGCAGTGAGAGGACAGCTGACGAAGCTTTCTTT
TRBV9	TRBJ2-1	NA	NA	CASSGRDNEQFF	TGTGCCAGCAGCGGCAGGGACAATGAGCAGTTCTTC
TRBV5-1	TRBJ2-2	NA	NA	CASSPPSGVTYTGELFF	TGCGCCAGCAGCCCTCCCTCGGGGGTTACCTACACCGGGGAGCTGTTTTTT
TRBV11-2	TRBJ2-5	NA	NA	CASSLWPVKETQYF	TGTGCCAGCAGCTTATGGCCGGTAAAAGAGACCCAGTACTTC
TRBV6-1	TRBJ2-7	NA	TRBD1	CASRRGTGKSYEQYF	TGTGCCAGCAGACGGGGGACAGGGAAATCCTACGAGCAGTACTTC
TRBV7-3	TRBJ2-1	NA	TRBD2	CASRASGDNEQFF	TGTGCCAGCAGGGCTAGCGGCGACAATGAGCAGTTCTTC
TRBV29-1	TRBJ2-1	NA	NA	CSVDRDNEQFF	TGCAGCGTTGATAGGGACAATGAGCAGTTCTTC
TRBV2	TRBJ1-1	NA	NA	CASSPEGLRTEAFF	TGTGCCAGCAGCCCCGAGGGGTTGCGCACTGAAGCTTTCTTT
TRBV10-3	TRBJ2-7	NA	NA	CAITPGDPPSEQYF	TGTGCCATCACCCCGGGAGACCCACCTAGCGAGCAGTACTTC